This T cell receptor beta chain appears in the sequencing data of a study of blood T cell repertoires in COVID-19. Background on the study: COVID-19 samples collected from the United States, Italy and Spain covered acute and convalescent phases.

Here immunoSEQ multiplex PCR was the method, and the copy in TCRdb shows in-frame clones only, minus some. The repertoire has around 67,000 clones, about 89% of them found once; the top ten carry more than 4.5%. CDR1 is SGDLS and CDR2 is YYNGEE in the germline V gene. Trimming removed 3 bases at V and 4 bases at J, with 20 bases between. This CDR3 comprises 17 residues. Material for sequencing was peripheral blood. The chain combines TRBV9 with TRBJ2-1; perhaps TRBD1 as D (8 bases). This TCR was sampled from a middle-aged man with active COVID-19. Here the CDR3 DNA reads TGTGCCAGCAGCGCCCCTAAAACAGGGGGGGAATACAATGAGCAGTTCTTC. Encoded protein: CASSAPKTGGEYNEQFF.